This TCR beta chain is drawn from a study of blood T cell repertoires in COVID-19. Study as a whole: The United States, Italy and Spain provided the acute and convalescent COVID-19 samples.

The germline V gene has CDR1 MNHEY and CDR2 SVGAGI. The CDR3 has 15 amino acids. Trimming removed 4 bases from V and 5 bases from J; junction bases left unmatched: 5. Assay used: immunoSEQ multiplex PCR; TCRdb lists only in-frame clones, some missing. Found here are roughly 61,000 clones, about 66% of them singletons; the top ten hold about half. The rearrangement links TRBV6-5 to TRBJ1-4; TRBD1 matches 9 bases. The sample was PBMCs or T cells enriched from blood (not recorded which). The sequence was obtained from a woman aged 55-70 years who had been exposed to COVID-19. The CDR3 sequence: CASSSGTGRNEKLFF. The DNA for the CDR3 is TGTGCCAGCAGTTCTGGGACAGGGAGAAATGAAAAACTGTTTTTT.